Each of the 32 T cell receptor beta chains below was sequenced from the same sample in a study of PD-1 and CTLA-4 blockade in melanoma. Produced via immunoSEQ multiplex PCR; TCRdb's table is partial and in-frame only. This sample has about 32,000 clones, with around 90% found just once. The input for sequencing was CD8+ T cells from peripheral blood, taken from a patient given anti-PD-1 treatment. The receptors here all came from a human donor with melanoma.

The chain combines TRBV27 with TRBJ1-2, with D possibly being TRBD1 (6 bases). The CDR3 totals 14 residues. CDR1 MNHEY and CDR2 SMNVEV come from the germline V gene (reference sequence). Deletions cut 4 bases from V and 11 bases from J, with 20 bases between. Here the CDR3 DNA reads TGTGCCAGCAGTTCGGGGAACAGGGTCTTAGGGTACACCTTC. Amino acid sequence: CASSSGNRVLGYTF.

This chain uses TRBV2 with TRBJ2-7, with D possibly TRBD1 on 6 matching bases. The germline V and J ends were trimmed by 6 bases and 2 bases, with 20 bases remaining between them. This CDR3 is 16 amino acids long. Per germline, CDR1 SNHLY and CDR2 FYNNEI. CDR3 amino acids: CASSLPRGGQAYEQYF. The CDR3 DNA reads as TGTGCCAGCAGCCTCCCTAGAGGGGGTCAAGCCTACGAGCAGTACTTC.

The chain joins TRBV6-5 to TRBJ2-7; 8 nucleotides agree with TRBD1. Trimming cost V 6 bases and J 2 bases; bases outside gene matches: 6. Per germline, CDR1 MNHEY and CDR2 SVGAGI. The CDR3 length is 14 residues. The CDR3 region is CASSFGQGPYEQYF. CDR3 sequence (DNA): TGTGCCAGCAGCTTTGGACAGGGCCCCTACGAGCAGTACTTC.

The rearrangement uses TRBV7-6 and TRBJ2-7, with D possibly TRBD1 on 5 matching bases. Germline V gives CDR1 SGHVS, CDR2 FNYEAQ. The V end lost 3 bases, the J end lost 2 bases, and 11 bases lay between the germline ends. CDR3 length equals 14 residues. CDR3 coding DNA: TGTGCCAGCAGCTTGGAGACAGAGGCCTACGAGCAGTACTTC. This gives the protein CASSLETEAYEQYF.

The V call is TRBV5-1, the J call TRBJ2-3, with D perhaps TRBD2 (6 bases). Trimming cost V 4 bases and J 2 bases, with 11 bases left between them. CDR1 SGHRS and CDR2 YFSETQ come from the germline V gene. CDR3 length: 14 residues. CDR3 region: CASSPRESTDTQYF. The DNA of the CDR3 is TGCGCCAGCAGCCCCCGGGAGTCCACAGATACGCAGTATTTT.

J is TRBJ1-2 and V is TRBV27; D is undetermined. Germline-derived CDR1 and CDR2 are MNHEY and SMNVEV (reference sequence). The CDR3 runs to 13 residues. V was trimmed by 3 bases and J by 0 bases, leaving 5 bases between them. CDR3 region: CASSFSTNYGYTF. As DNA, the CDR3 is TGTGCCAGCAGTTTTTCAACTAACTATGGCTACACCTTC.

The chain couples TRBV5-4 to TRBJ2-2, with TRBD1 matching over 8 bases. Germline CDR1 reads SGHNT; CDR2 reads YYREEE (reference sequence). V dropped 0 bases and J dropped 6; count of bases not matched to a gene: 4. The CDR3 has 15 residues. The CDR3 protein is CASSLVAGGSGELFF. The CDR3 region has the DNA TGTGCCAGCAGCTTGGTGGCAGGGGGCTCCGGGGAGCTGTTTTTT.

The V gene is TRBV14, the J gene TRBJ1-1; D gene unclear. The germline gives CDR1 SGHDN, CDR2 FVKESK. Between the trimmed V and J ends, which lost 1 base and 7 bases, there was a span of 19 bases. The CDR3 runs 16 residues. The DNA for the CDR3 is TGTGCCAGCAGCCAAGGACTAATACGGCAGACAAGTGAAGCTTTCTTT. Translation gives CASSQGLIRQTSEAFF.

This clone was seen only once. The gene calls are TRBV6-2 or TRBV6-3 and TRBJ2-1; 11 bases agree with TRBD2. The ends lost 6 bases at V and 4 bases at J; junction bases unmatched: 5. The CDR3 extends over 15 amino acids. Germline loops: CDR1 MNHEY, CDR2 SVGEGT. The CDR3 bases are TGTGCCAGCAGCCTACTAGCGGGGGAATACAATGAGCAGTTCTTC. Translating gives CASSLLAGEYNEQFF.

The rearrangement links TRBV6-2 or TRBV6-3 to TRBJ1-2, with a weak D call TRBD1 (5 bases). Germline values: CDR1 MNHEY, CDR2 SVGEGT. The CDR3 is made up of 13 amino acids. V lost 0 bases, J lost 7 bases, and 9 bases lay in between. The chain's CDR3 is CASSYSGVGGYTF. In DNA, the CDR3 is TGTGCCAGCAGTTACTCAGGGGTCGGTGGCTACACCTTC.

V is TRBV6-5 and J is TRBJ2-1; maybe TRBD1 (6 bases). CDR1 is MNHEY, CDR2 SVGAGI, per germline. CDR3 length equals 15 residues. With 4 bases removed from V and 0 bases from J, the gap between germline ends came to 10 bases. CDR3 in DNA: TGTGCCAGCAGTTCAGGGGCGATCTCCTACAATGAGCAGTTCTTC. Encoded protein: CASSSGAISYNEQFF.

The chain uses TRBV28 and TRBJ1-2, with D possibly TRBD1 on 6 matching bases. Looked up from germline, CDR1 is MDHEN and CDR2 is SYDVKM. CDR3 length: 12 amino acids. Trimming removed 9 bases from V and 4 bases from J, with 12 bases in between. This CDR3 is CASENRVYGYTF. CDR3 nucleotide sequence: TGTGCCAGTGAAAACAGGGTCTATGGCTACACCTTC.

The chain links TRBV5-4 to TRBJ2-2; the D gene is possibly TRBD1 (6 bases). This CDR3 spans 15 amino acids. Trimming shortened V by 0 bases and J by 7 bases, and 13 bases separated the two germline ends. The germline V gene has CDR1 SGHNT and CDR2 YYREEE (reference sequence). The CDR3 loop is CASSLGAGGGGELFF. The CDR3 nucleotides are TGTGCCAGCAGCTTGGGAGCTGGGGGCGGCGGGGAGCTGTTTTTT.

The chain recombines TRBV16 with TRBJ1-2, with TRBD1 as a possible D gene (5 bases). This CDR3 comprises 15 residues. V lost 0 bases and J lost 0, with 8 bases in between. CDR1 is KGHSY, CDR2 FQNENV, per germline. CDR3 sequence reads: CASSQSGVANYGYTF. The CDR3 DNA follows: TGTGCCAGCAGCCAATCAGGGGTCGCTAACTATGGCTACACCTTC.

This clone was seen a single time. The V and J genes are TRBV28 and TRBJ1-1; D is undetermined. Per the germline V gene, CDR1 is MDHEN and CDR2 is SYDVKM. Trimming removed 2 bases from V and 5 bases from J, with 12 bases in between. The CDR3 extends over 14 amino acids. The CDR3 protein is CASSLAAGFTEAFF. Written as DNA, the CDR3 is TGTGCCAGCAGTTTAGCTGCCGGTTTTACTGAAGCTTTCTTT.

The V call is TRBV27, the J call TRBJ2-7; D may be TRBD1 or TRBD2 (5 bases each). Germline V gene sequence: CDR1 MNHEY, CDR2 SMNVEV (reference sequence). Trimming pared 3 bases from V and 3 bases from J, leaving 9 bases between. The CDR3 consists of 13 residues. For the CDR3, the DNA is TGTGCCAGCAGTTTTGGGACGGTCTACGAGCAGTACTTC. Its translation: CASSFGTVYEQYF.

V gene TRBV9 combines with J gene TRBJ2-3; no firm D call. Germline CDR1 is SGDLS and CDR2 is YYNGEE. This CDR3 spans 15 amino acids. V lost 4 bases and J lost 2, with 14 bases in between. CDR3 residues: CASSLLTESTDTQYF. Here the CDR3 DNA reads TGTGCCAGCAGCCTTCTGACGGAATCCACAGATACGCAGTATTTT.

The rearrangement joins TRBV5-4 to TRBJ2-7, with D maybe TRBD2 (7 bases). V shed 2 bases and J shed 0 bases, with 12 bases lying between them. Germline V gene lookup returns CDR1 SGHNT and CDR2 YYREEE (reference sequence). This CDR3 is 15 amino acids long. Written as DNA, the CDR3 is TGTGCCAGCAGCTTTGGCGGGGGCCCCTCCTACGAGCAGTACTTC. Amino acid sequence: CASSFGGGPSYEQYF.

The chain links TRBV7-3 to TRBJ1-1; 9 nucleotides match TRBD1. This CDR3 contains 18 residues. Germline CDR1 and CDR2: SGHTA and FQGTGA. The junction had 10 bases not matched to a gene; V was cut back by 2 bases and J by 0 bases. CDR3 DNA sequence: TGTGCCAGCAGCTTATCCCCAACAGGGGGCGGCATGAACACTGAAGCTTTCTTT. Amino acids: CASSLSPTGGGMNTEAFF. Supplemented by reference TRBV7-3 and TRBJ1-1, the full variable domain reads GAGVSQTPSNKVTEKGKYVELRCDPISGHTALYWYRQSLGQGPEFLIYFQGTGAADDSGLPNDRFFAVRPEGSVSTLKIQRTERGDSAVYLCASSLSPTGGGMNTEAFFGQGTRLTVV.

This chain connects TRBV24-1 to TRBJ1-1, with unresolved D. Germline CDR1 and CDR2: KGHDR and SFDVKD. Trimming took off 3 bases at V and 1 base at J, with 8 bases between the two ends. The CDR3 runs to 14 residues. The CDR3: CATSDPTRNTEAFF. The DNA of the CDR3 is TGTGCCACCAGTGATCCAACACGGAACACTGAAGCTTTCTTT.

V is TRBV7-9 and J is TRBJ1-2; D is possibly TRBD1 (5 bases). Between the trimmed V and J ends, which lost 5 bases and 4 bases, there was a span of 11 bases. This CDR3 contains 13 residues. Germline CDR1 and CDR2: SEHNR and FQNEAQ (reference sequence). CDR3 residues: CASSQTALYGYTF. DNA of the CDR3: TGTGCCAGCAGCCAGACAGCCCTCTATGGCTACACCTTC.

As concerns this clone: An end of the junction differs from the germline gene, which may be a read error. As DNA, the CDR3 is TGTGCCAGCAGCCTAGCAATACAGGAAATGAATAGGAATGAGCAGTTCTTC. This translates into CASSLAIQEMNRNEQFF. The rearrangement links TRBV7-9 to TRBJ2-1; tentatively, D is TRBD1 or TRBD2 (5 bases each). Germline V lookup: CDR1 SEHNR, CDR2 FQNEAQ (reference sequence). The CDR3 consists of 17 residues. Using reference TRBV7-9 and TRBJ2-1 for the parts outside the CDR3, the full variable domain is DTGVSQNPRHKITKRGQNVTFRCDPISEHNRLYWYRQTLGQGPEFLTYFQNEAQLEKSRLLSDRFSAERPKGSFSTLEIQRTEQGDSAMYLCASSLAIQEMNRNEQFFGPGTRLTVL.

CDR3 region: CASSYGGRNTIYF. The CDR3 DNA reads TGTGCCAGCAGTTACGGGGGGCGAAACACCATATATTTT. This chain uses TRBV6-5 with TRBJ1-3; possible D gene TRBD1, 6 bases. Germline assignment: CDR1 MNHEY and CDR2 SVGAGI. The CDR3 length is 13 residues. V lost 2 bases, J lost 5 bases, and 7 bases lay in between.

The V call is TRBV19, the J call TRBJ1-1; D is ambiguous. Germline V gives CDR1 LNHDA, CDR2 SQIVND (reference sequence). The CDR3 spans 13 residues. Trimming took 2 bases from V and 3 from J, leaving 7 bases between them. In DNA form, the CDR3 reads TGTGCCAGTAGTATAACGATAGACACTGAAGCTTTCTTT. Translated, it gives CASSITIDTEAFF. The full variable domain, with the rest looked up from reference TRBV19 and TRBJ1-1, is DGGITQSPKYLFRKEGQNVTLSCEQNLNHDAMYWYRQDPGQGLRLIYYSQIVNDFQKGDIAEGYSVSREKKESFPLTVTSAQKNPTAFYLCASSITIDTEAFFGQGTRLTVV.

The V and J genes are TRBV27 and TRBJ2-3; D may be TRBD2 (6 bases). From germline, CDR1 is MNHEY and CDR2 SMNVEV (reference sequence). This CDR3 has 14 amino acids. Trimming took off 8 bases at V and 4 bases at J, with 16 bases between the two ends. This CDR3 is CASAKRGLADTQYF. In DNA form, the CDR3 reads TGTGCCAGCGCAAAGAGGGGACTCGCAGATACGCAGTATTTT.

This clone was recorded only once. The CDR3 coding sequence is TGTGCCTGGAGTGTGGGAAACACTGAAGCTTTCTTT. Protein: CAWSVGNTEAFF. The chain has TRBV30 and TRBJ1-1; D is unclear. V was cut by 0 bases and J by 2 bases, with 4 bases left in between. Germline V gene sequence: CDR1 GTSNPN, CDR2 SVGIG (reference sequence). CDR3 size: 12 residues.

The table lists this clone with a count of one. J is TRBJ1-1 and V is TRBV5-1; D is uncertain. The CDR3 runs to 14 residues. V lost 2 bases to trimming and J lost 1 base, with 9 bases between them. Germline lookup yields CDR1 SGHRS and CDR2 YFSETQ. CDR3 sequence: CASSFWGQNTEAFF. The CDR3 DNA is TGCGCCAGCAGCTTTTGGGGTCAGAACACTGAAGCTTTCTTT.

CDR3 nucleotides: TGTGCCAGCAGCTTAGGACTAGCGGGGGGCCTCACCTACGAGCAGTACTTC. The encoded protein is CASSLGLAGGLTYEQYF. The V gene is TRBV13, the J gene TRBJ2-7; 12 bases are shared with TRBD2. CDR1 PRHDT and CDR2 FYEKMQ come from the germline V gene (reference sequence). CDR3 length equals 17 residues. V was pared by 0 bases and J by 2 bases, with 5 bases of the junction left unmatched.

J is TRBJ1-2 and V is TRBV2; 9 bases are a match to TRBD1. Trimming removed 9 bases from V and 6 bases from J; junction bases left unmatched: 2. Germline V lookup: CDR1 SNHLY, CDR2 FYNNEI. The CDR3 spans 11 residues. The CDR3 bases are TGTGCCAGTACAGGGGGCGATGGCTACACCTTC. Protein product: CASTGGDGYTF.

J is TRBJ2-6 and V is TRBV5-1; 7 bases are shared with TRBD1. This CDR3 region has 16 residues. V trimming: 7 bases; J trimming: 0 bases; junction bases outside the gene matches: 7. Germline CDR1 reads SGHRS; CDR2 reads YFSETQ. Here the CDR3 reads CASETGFGSGANVLTF. CDR3 DNA: TGCGCCAGCGAGACAGGGTTCGGCTCTGGGGCCAACGTCCTGACTTTC.

This chain links TRBV28 with TRBJ2-7; D perhaps matches TRBD2 (5 bases). CDR1 and CDR2 (germline): MDHEN, SYDVKM. This CDR3 comprises 12 residues. V dropped 5 bases and J dropped 6 bases, with 11 bases sitting between them. CDR3 sequence reads: CASSPGAGEQYF. Written as DNA, the CDR3 is TGTGCCAGCAGTCCGGGCGCGGGCGAGCAGTACTTC.

The V and J genes are TRBV27 and TRBJ2-7; TRBD2 matches at 7 bases. This CDR3 contains 16 residues. Germline V lookup: CDR1 MNHEY, CDR2 SMNVEV (reference sequence). After removal of 6 bases from V and 0 bases from J, the junction contained 11 bases not matched to a gene. CDR3 in DNA: TGTGCCAGCAGCCCGAGTTGGGGGGGGGTCTCCTACGAGCAGTACTTC. It translates to CASSPSWGGVSYEQYF.